This T cell receptor (beta chain) was found in a study of T cell repertoires in cytomegalovirus infection. The study, taken as a whole, reports: HLA-C-restricted CMV-specific TCR beta clonotypes prevailed in the ex vivo response. CMV carriers having the relevant HLA were flagged by cumulative public TCR beta family frequency.

TCRdb recomputed calls from the reads with MiXCR, one row per CDR3 protein. This table has some 480,000 distinct CDR3 sequences, around 30% appearing once. This clonotype was detected only a few times. Its antigen is not known. Germline V gene sequence: CDR1 SGHTA, CDR2 FQGNSA. V was pared by 5 bases and J by 4 bases, with 3 bases between. This CDR3 is built from 11 residues. The chain joins TRBV7-2 to TRBJ1-3, with no clear D. This receptor was identified in a human donor in good health (CMV status not recorded). Some clones in this sample may be carry-over from other donors' samples. Sample: cultured PBMCs, taken from culture after CMV antigen stimulation. The CDR3 region is CASSPGNTIYF. The CDR3 DNA follows: TGTGCCAGCAGCCCCGGAAACACCATATATTTT. Filled out from reference TRBV7-2 and TRBJ1-3, the complete variable domain reads GAGVSQSPSNKVTEKGKDVELRCDPISGHTALYWYRQSLGQGLEFLIYFQGNSAPDKSGLPSDRFSAERTGGSVSTLTIQRTQQEDSAVYLCASSPGNTIYFGEGSWLTVV.